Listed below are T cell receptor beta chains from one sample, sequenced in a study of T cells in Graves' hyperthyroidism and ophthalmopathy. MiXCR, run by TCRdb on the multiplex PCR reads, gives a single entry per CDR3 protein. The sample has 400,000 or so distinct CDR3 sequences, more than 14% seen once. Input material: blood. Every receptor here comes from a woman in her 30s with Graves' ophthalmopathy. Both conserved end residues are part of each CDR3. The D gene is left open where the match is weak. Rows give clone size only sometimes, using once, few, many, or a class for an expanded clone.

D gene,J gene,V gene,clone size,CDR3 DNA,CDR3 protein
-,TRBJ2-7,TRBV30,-,TGTGCCTGGTCGGGTGGGGGTATTTACGAGCAGTACTTC,CAWSGGGIYEQYF
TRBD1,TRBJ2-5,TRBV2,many,TGTGCCAGCAGTACGGGACAGAAAGAGACCCAGTACTTC,CASSTGQKETQYF
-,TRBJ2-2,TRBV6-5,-,TGTGCCAGCAGTTACTCGTACCCTAGCCCCGCGAACACCGGGGAGCTGTTTTTT,CASSYSYPSPANTGELFF
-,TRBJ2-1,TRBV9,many,TGTGCCAGCAGCACTCGAGTGGGACTTTGGGACAATGAGCAGTTCTTC,CASSTRVGLWDNEQFF
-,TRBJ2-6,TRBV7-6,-,TGTGCCAGCGGTGCTTCTGGGGCCAACGTCCTGACTTTC,CASGASGANVLTF
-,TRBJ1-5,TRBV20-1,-,TGCAGTGCTAGAACACCCCCCGGGATTCGCAATCAGCCCCAGCATTTT,CSARTPPGIRNQPQHF
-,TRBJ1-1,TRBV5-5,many,TGTGCCAGCAATCACGACCCGAACACTGAAGCTTTCTTT,CASNHDPNTEAFF
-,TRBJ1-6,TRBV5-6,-,TGTGCCAGCAGCTTGCGACAGACCACGCATAATTCACCCCTCCACTTT,CASSLRQTTHNSPLHF
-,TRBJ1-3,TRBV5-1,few,TGCGCCAGAGTAGATGGACAGCGCCACTCTGGAAACACCATATATTTT,CARVDGQRHSGNTIYF
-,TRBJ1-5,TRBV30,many,TGTGCCTGGAGTGAGGGAGTCCTCAATCAGCCCCAGCATTTT,CAWSEGVLNQPQHF
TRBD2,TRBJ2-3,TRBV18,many,TGTGCCAGCTCACATGGGGGGGTATGGCGAGATACGCAGTATTTT,CASSHGGVWRDTQYF
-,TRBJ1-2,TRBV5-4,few,TGTGCCAGCAGCTTGGCGGGACAAGTCTATGGCTACACCTTC,CASSLAGQVYGYTF
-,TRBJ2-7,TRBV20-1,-,TGCAGTGCACCCGGGACTGAGGTTCTCTACGAGCAGTACTTC,CSAPGTEVLYEQYF
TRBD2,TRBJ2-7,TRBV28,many,TGTGCCAGCAGTCCGGGACTAGCGGGGGTTACATCCTACGAGCAGTACTTC,CASSPGLAGVTSYEQYF
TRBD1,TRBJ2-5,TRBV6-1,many,TGTGCCAGCAGTCCCAACCTTCCGGACAGGGTGCAAGAGACCCAGTACTTC,CASSPNLPDRVQETQYF
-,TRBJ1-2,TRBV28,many,TGTGCCAGCAGTTTTGGAGCGGGTAGCTACACCTTC,CASSFGAGSYTF
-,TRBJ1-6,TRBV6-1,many,TGTGCCAGCAGTGTAGGGTATGGGTCACCCCTCCACTTT,CASSVGYGSPLHF
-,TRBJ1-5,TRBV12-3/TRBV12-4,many,TGTGCCAGCAGTTTAGGTGGCAGCGGAAGAAGGGCCAATCAGCCCCAGCATTTT,CASSLGGSGRRANQPQHF
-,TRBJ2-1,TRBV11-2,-,TGTGCCAGCAGCAACTACGGGGCGGGGGCTAATGAGCAGTTCTTC,CASSNYGAGANEQFF